The rows below give T cell receptor beta chains drawn from one sample of a study of T cell responses to AZD1222 COVID-19 vaccine. The assay was immunoSEQ multiplex PCR, and TCRdb's table has in-frame clones only and misses some. The sample consists of 150,000 to 160,000 clones, over 90% of them appearing once. The sequenced sample was peripheral blood, obtained 28 days after the second AZD1222 dose. These receptors were obtained from an adult who received the AZD1222 COVID-19 vaccine. The CDR3 runs from the conserved cysteine through the conserved F or W. D genes are given only for firm matches. Size values are once, few and many counts, or a class for expanded clones, and some rows have none.

D	V	J	size	DNA	CDR3
TRBD2	TRBV4-1	TRBJ2-7	NA	TGCGCCAGCAGCCAAGATGTCCCGACTAGCGGGAGCGGGTACGAGCAGTACTTC	CASSQDVPTSGSGYEQYF
TRBD1	TRBV5-1	TRBJ1-2	NA	TGCGCCAGCAGCCTACCCTCAGGGGGCAAAGAAGGCTACACCTTC	CASSLPSGGKEGYTF
NA	TRBV7-2	TRBJ1-6	NA	TGTGCCAGCAGCTTAGTTCCGGGTTTAGGTTCACCCCTCCACTTT	CASSLVPGLGSPLHF
NA	TRBV2	TRBJ1-1	NA	TGTGCCAGCCAAGGGGGTCCCACTGAAGCTTTCTTT	CASQGGPTEAFF
NA	TRBV18	TRBJ1-4	NA	TGTGCCAGCTCGGGCGGCCCTAATGAAAAACTGTTTTTT	CASSGGPNEKLFF
TRBD2	TRBV4-1	TRBJ2-2	few	TGCGCCAGCAGCCGCCTTATAGCGGGAGTACACACCGGGGAGCTGTTTTTT	CASSRLIAGVHTGELFF
NA	TRBV12-3/TRBV12-4	TRBJ2-7	NA	TGTGCCAGCAGCCAAGGGGACTTACGGCAGTACTTC	CASSQGDLRQYF
TRBD1	TRBV5-5	TRBJ2-7	NA	TGTGCCAGCAGCTTGGGGGACAGGGGGACAAGCGAGCAGTACTTC	CASSLGDRGTSEQYF
NA	TRBV29-1	TRBJ1-1	NA	TGCAGCGTTGTTGGACCCACGAACACTGAAGCTTTCTTT	CSVVGPTNTEAFF
NA	TRBV24-1	TRBJ2-3	NA	TGTGCCACCAGTGAAGGGACACAAGCGCAGTATTTT	CATSEGTQAQYF
NA	TRBV2	TRBJ2-3	NA	TGTGCCAGCGACAGCGTATCAGGAGATACGCAGTATTTT	CASDSVSGDTQYF
NA	TRBV15	TRBJ1-2	NA	TGTGCCACCAGCAGAGAAAGGGGTGTTAACTATGGCTACACCTTC	CATSRERGVNYGYTF
NA	TRBV28	TRBJ2-5	NA	TGTGCCAGCAGTCCCACCGGACTGCGGGGGACCCAGTACTTC	CASSPTGLRGTQYF
NA	TRBV4-2	TRBJ2-2	once	TGTGCCAGCAGCCAAGAGTACGGGGGTGGCACCGGGGAGCTGTTTTTT	CASSQEYGGGTGELFF
TRBD1	TRBV5-1	TRBJ1-1	NA	TGCGCCAGCAGCCTCCCAGGGGGCTCGGAAGCTTTCTTT	CASSLPGGSEAFF
NA	TRBV6-1	TRBJ1-2	NA	TGTGCCAGCAGTGACCCCCCTTCCAATACCAATCTACTGCGGGAAGGCTACACCTTC	CASSDPPSNTNLLREGYTF
TRBD2	TRBV7-9	TRBJ2-2	NA	TGTGCCAGCAGCTTAACTAGCGGGAGGACCGGGGAGCTGTTTTTT	CASSLTSGRTGELFF
NA	TRBV7-7	TRBJ2-2	NA	TGTGCTAGCAGCTTGGGCGGAGGGGGGCGAGACACCGGGGAGCTGTTTTTT	CASSLGGGGRDTGELFF
NA	TRBV6-1	TRBJ2-2	few	TGTGCCAGCAGTGAAGGGTGGGGAAATACGAACACCGGGGAGCTGTTTTTT	CASSEGWGNTNTGELFF
TRBD2	TRBV5-1	TRBJ2-1	NA	TGCGCCAGCAGAACCGGACTAGCGGTGTACAATGAGCAGTTCTTC	CASRTGLAVYNEQFF
TRBD1	TRBV19	TRBJ1-5	NA	TGTGCCAGTAGTATAGGGGGAACAGGGGGTATTCAGCCCCAGCATTTT	CASSIGGTGGIQPQHF
NA	TRBV10-3	TRBJ2-2	NA	TGTGCCATCAGTGCGGACGGGAACACCGGGGAGCTGTTTTTT	CAISADGNTGELFF
TRBD2	TRBV5-8	TRBJ2-1	NA	TGTGCCAGCAGCTTGGCGGGAGGCTATTACAATGAGCAGTTCTTC	CASSLAGGYYNEQFF
NA	TRBV9	TRBJ1-1	NA	TGTGCCAGCGGAGGGGGTATCGCTGAAGCTTTCTTT	CASGGGIAEAFF
TRBD1	TRBV2	TRBJ1-1	NA	TGTGCCAGCAGTGTAAGGACAGGCTTCGACGTAGCTTTCTTT	CASSVRTGFDVAFF